The T cell receptor (beta chain) under discussion was sequenced for a study of cytomegalovirus exposure and HLA in healthy donors. With 60 Vbeta and 13 Jbeta primers, the PCR was carried out. The protocol was immunoSEQ multiplex PCR, while the TCRdb copy is restricted to in-frame clones and leaves out a portion. This sample has 55,000 to 70,000 clones, with about nine tenths found just once. General study results and limits: The study flagged 150 to 200 TCR beta chains as cytomegalovirus-associated.

From germline, CDR1 is MNHEY and CDR2 SMNVEV (reference sequence). V was clipped by 2 bases and J by 3 bases, with 8 bases between them. This CDR3 contains 13 residues. Comments on this clone: The target antigen is unknown.

The TCR originated in a woman in her twenties or thirties in good health and CMV-seronegative. The chain links TRBV27 to TRBJ2-7, with a weak D call TRBD2 (6 bases). Sequenced input: PBMCs. The CDR3 is CASSLQGGYEQYF. For the CDR3, the DNA is TGTGCCAGCAGTTTACAGGGAGGCTACGAGCAGTACTTC.